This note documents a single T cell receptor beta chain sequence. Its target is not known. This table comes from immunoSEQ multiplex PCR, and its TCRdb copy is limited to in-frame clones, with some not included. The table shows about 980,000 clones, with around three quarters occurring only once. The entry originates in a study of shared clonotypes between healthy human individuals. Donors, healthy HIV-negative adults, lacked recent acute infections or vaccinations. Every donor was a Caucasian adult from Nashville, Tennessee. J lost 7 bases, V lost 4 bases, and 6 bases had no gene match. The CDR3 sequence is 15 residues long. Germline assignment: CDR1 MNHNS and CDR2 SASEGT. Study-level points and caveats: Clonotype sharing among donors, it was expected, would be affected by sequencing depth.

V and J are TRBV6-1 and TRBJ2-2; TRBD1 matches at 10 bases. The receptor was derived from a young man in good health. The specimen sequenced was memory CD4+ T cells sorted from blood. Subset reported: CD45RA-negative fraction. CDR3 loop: CASSVGQGRSGELFF. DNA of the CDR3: TGTGCCAGCAGTGTGGGACAGGGGAGGAGCGGGGAGCTGTTTTTT.